The 31 T cell receptor beta chains below were found in one sample sequenced in a study of T cell responses to AZD1222 COVID-19 vaccine. Here immunoSEQ multiplex PCR was the method, and the copy in TCRdb shows in-frame clones only, minus some. There are 95,000 to 150,000 clones in the sample; about 90% occur only once, and 3.5% to 5% lies in the top ten. Sequencing was performed on peripheral blood, taken on day 0 of AZD1222 vaccination. These receptors were taken from an adult in good health.

This chain connects TRBV25-1 to TRBJ1-5; TRBD1 is a possible D gene (5 bases). Trimming removed 1 base from V and 3 bases from J, with 10 bases in between. Germline V gene sequence: CDR1 MGHDK, CDR2 SYGVNS. The CDR3 has 15 amino acids. This chain's CDR3 is CASSESGGTNQPQHF. In DNA form, the CDR3 reads TGTGCCAGCAGTGAATCGGGGGGTACCAATCAGCCCCAGCATTTT.

The chain uses TRBV3-1 (or the pseudogene TRBV3-2) and TRBJ1-2; the match to TRBD1 covers 8 bases. With 0 bases clipped from V and 0 bases from J, the junction kept 12 bases outside the gene matches. Germline V gives CDR1 LGHDT, CDR2 YNNKEL (reference sequence). The CDR3 runs to 19 residues. The CDR3 spells CASSQDRWDRPPANYGYTF. For the CDR3, the DNA is TGTGCCAGCAGCCAAGATCGTTGGGACAGGCCTCCAGCTAACTATGGCTACACCTTC.

The chain combines TRBV6-5 with TRBJ2-7, with D possibly TRBD2 on 5 matching bases. From germline, CDR1 is MNHEY and CDR2 SVGAGI. The V end was cut by 4 bases, the J end by 0 bases, with 16 bases between. The CDR3 loop spans 16 amino acids. CDR3 loop: CASSFTSDILSYEQYF. The CDR3 DNA is TGTGCCAGCAGTTTCACTAGTGACATTCTCTCCTACGAGCAGTACTTC.

The rearrangement links TRBV7-2 to TRBJ2-1; D is possibly TRBD1 (6 bases). The length of the CDR3 is 15 residues. The germline V gene has CDR1 SGHTA and CDR2 FQGNSA. V was cut by 1 base and J by 1 base, with 8 bases left in between. CDR3 loop: CASSLDRASYNEQFF. CDR3 nucleotides: TGTGCCAGCAGCTTAGACAGGGCTTCCTACAATGAGCAGTTCTTC.

The chain couples TRBV4-1 to TRBJ2-4; D gene uncertain. Germline V lookup: CDR1 MGHRA, CDR2 YSYEKL. The CDR3 is 16 amino acids. The V and J ends lost 1 base and 6 bases respectively, with 16 bases between them. In nucleotides, the CDR3 is TGCGCCAGCAGCCAAGTAAATGTAAGGGCAGGAAACATTCAGTACTTC. Translating it yields CASSQVNVRAGNIQYF.

The rearrangement links TRBV27 to TRBJ1-1, with TRBD1 identical over 7 bases. V shed 4 bases, J shed 0 bases, and the junction held 2 bases outside the gene matches. CDR1 and CDR2 (germline): MNHEY, SMNVEV (reference sequence). This CDR3 is 14 amino acids long. The CDR3 spells CASSSTGMNTEAFF. In DNA form, the CDR3 reads TGTGCCAGCAGTTCGACAGGGATGAACACTGAAGCTTTCTTT.

V is TRBV3-1 (or the pseudogene TRBV3-2) and J is TRBJ2-2; no clear D. The CDR3 runs to 12 residues. Trimming shortened V by 4 bases and J by 7 bases, and 7 bases separated the two germline ends. From germline, CDR1 is LGHDT and CDR2 YNNKEL (reference sequence). CDR3 loop: CASSLGYGELFF. The CDR3, as DNA: TGTGCCAGCAGCCTCGGATACGGGGAGCTGTTTTTT.

The chain combines TRBV27 with TRBJ2-1; D is perhaps TRBD1 (5 bases). This CDR3 is built from 11 residues. Germline lookup yields CDR1 MNHEY and CDR2 SMNVEV (reference sequence). V lost 5 bases and J lost 15, with 14 bases in between. The CDR3 DNA sequence: TGTGCCAGCAGTACCTACAGGATCTGGTTCTTC. It translates to CASSTYRIWFF.

The chain has TRBV6-5 and TRBJ1-1; no reliable D call. V shed 2 bases and J shed 10 bases, with 8 bases lying between them. Germline CDR1 is MNHEY and CDR2 is SVGAGI. This CDR3 is 11 amino acids long. CDR3 sequence reads: CASSYRIVAFF. The DNA of the CDR3 is TGTGCCAGCAGTTACAGGATTGTAGCTTTCTTT.

This chain uses TRBV28 with TRBJ2-1; D unclear. Germline lookup yields CDR1 MDHEN and CDR2 SYDVKM. The CDR3 is 16 amino acids. Trimming shortened V by 5 bases and J by 1 base, and 15 bases separated the two germline ends. The CDR3 region has the DNA TGTGCCAGCAGTCTAAAACAGTTAACATCCTACAATGAGCAGTTCTTC. Amino acids: CASSLKQLTSYNEQFF.

The CDR3 sequence: CAWSDPGRGREKLFF. CDR3 in DNA: TGTGCCTGGAGTGACCCCGGCAGGGGGCGTGAAAAACTGTTTTTT. This chain joins TRBV30 and TRBJ1-4; 8 bases agree with TRBD1. Germline assignment: CDR1 GTSNPN and CDR2 SVGIG (reference sequence). The ends lost 1 base at V and 7 bases at J; junction bases unmatched: 8. This CDR3 comprises 15 residues.

The chain employs TRBV7-8 and TRBJ2-2, with D perhaps given as TRBD1 or TRBD2 (5 bases each). V lost 5 bases to trimming and J lost 4 bases, with 17 bases between them. The germline CDR1 and CDR2 sequences are SGHVS and FQNEAQ. CDR3 length equals 16 residues. The CDR3 loop reads CASSPLSRAGTGELFF. Here the CDR3 DNA reads TGTGCCAGCAGCCCATTGAGCAGGGCGGGCACCGGGGAGCTGTTTTTT.

There are a few counts of this clone. The V gene is TRBV2, the J gene TRBJ1-4; D not certain. With 7 bases removed from V and 0 bases from J, the gap between germline ends came to 12 bases. Germline CDR1 is SNHLY and CDR2 is FYNNEI. This CDR3 is 15 amino acids long. The DNA of the CDR3 is TGTGCCAGCACCATGGGCGGGACAACTAATGAAAAACTGTTTTTT. Translation gives CASTMGGTTNEKLFF.

The chain has TRBV12-5 and TRBJ1-1; D unresolved. With 1 base removed from V and 4 bases from J, the gap between germline ends came to 4 bases. CDR1 and CDR2 (germline): LGHNT, FRNRAP. The CDR3 loop spans 12 amino acids. The DNA for the CDR3 is TGTGCTAGTGGTTTGGGGGGCACTGAAGCTTTCTTT. This codes for CASGLGGTEAFF.

The chain employs TRBV20-1 and TRBJ2-4; possibly TRBD1 or TRBD2 for D (5 bases each). The V end was cut by 3 bases, the J end by 2 bases, with 11 bases between. In germline, CDR1 is DFQATT, CDR2 SNEGSKA (reference sequence). This CDR3 is built from 14 residues. The CDR3 spells CSASGGETKNIQYF. DNA of the CDR3: TGCAGTGCTAGTGGGGGAGAGACCAAAAACATTCAGTACTTC.

This clone has only one observation. CDR3 nucleotides: TGTGCCACCAGTGATCCGGGACAGGGGCATGGTGAGCAGTTCTTC. Encoded protein: CATSDPGQGHGEQFF. V is TRBV24-1 and J is TRBJ2-1; the match to TRBD1 covers 10 bases. This CDR3 is 15 amino acids long. The junction had 7 bases not matched to a gene; V was cut back by 3 bases and J by 9 bases. CDR1 is KGHDR and CDR2 is SFDVKD in the germline V gene.

The CDR3, as DNA: TGTGCCAGCGCAACGAGAGGCGGGAGCTCCTACGAGCAGTACTTC. Translated, it gives CASATRGGSSYEQYF. The chain couples TRBV3-1 (or the pseudogene TRBV3-2) to TRBJ2-7; 7 positions match TRBD2. V was clipped by 8 bases and J by 0 bases; unmatched bases: 10. The length of the CDR3 is 15 residues. In germline, CDR1 is LGHDT, CDR2 YNNKEL (reference sequence).

The V gene is TRBV14, the J gene TRBJ2-3; no firm D call. This CDR3 comprises 15 residues. From germline, CDR1 is SGHDN and CDR2 FVKESK. V lost 2 bases to trimming and J lost 0 bases, with 9 bases between them. CDR3: CASSQWAYSTDTQYF. CDR3 nucleotide sequence: TGTGCCAGCAGCCAATGGGCCTATAGCACAGATACGCAGTATTTT.

The chain has TRBV10-2 and TRBJ1-5; D uncertain. Germline lookup yields CDR1 WSHSY and CDR2 SAAADI. The CDR3 totals 14 residues. V was clipped by 6 bases and J by 2 bases, with 11 bases between them. The CDR3 reads CASRFGQGNQPQHF. In DNA form, the CDR3 reads TGCGCCAGCAGGTTTGGGCAGGGCAATCAGCCCCAGCATTTT.

The chain links TRBV29-1 to TRBJ2-7; D is undetermined. The length of the CDR3 is 11 residues. Trimming pared 4 bases from V and 3 bases from J, leaving 7 bases between. Per germline, CDR1 SQVTM and CDR2 ANQGSEA. The CDR3 sequence: CSVVEIYEQYF. The DNA for the CDR3 is TGCAGCGTTGTAGAAATCTACGAGCAGTACTTC.

This clone appeared a few times. This rearrangement joins TRBV21-1 to TRBJ1-6. TRBV21-1 has pseudogene status. This CDR3 has 18 amino acids. DNA of the CDR3: TGTGCCAGCAGCAAGGGATTTGAGGGTCCGGTCTATAATTCACCCCTCCACTTT. It specifies CASSKGFEGPVYNSPLHF.

The chain is built from TRBV5-1 and TRBJ1-1, with a possible D match to TRBD1 (5 bases). V was cut by 2 bases and J by 5 bases, with 16 bases left in between. The CDR3 extends over 15 amino acids. Germline CDR1 reads SGHRS; CDR2 reads YFSETQ. CDR3 residues: CASSLETPWGTEAFF. In nucleotides, the CDR3 is TGCGCCAGCAGCTTAGAAACACCCTGGGGGACTGAAGCTTTCTTT.

The CDR3 DNA is TGTGCCAGTAGTATTTACCGGGTCAGCAATCAGCCCCAGCATTTT. Its protein product is CASSIYRVSNQPQHF. This chain uses TRBV19 with TRBJ1-5, with D unclear. The germline CDR1 and CDR2 sequences are LNHDA and SQIVND (reference sequence). Trimming stripped 3 bases from V and 1 base from J, with 10 bases between. This CDR3 spans 15 amino acids.

The chain carries TRBV7-2 and TRBJ2-3, with a possible D match to TRBD2 (5 bases). CDR3 size: 14 residues. Trimming took 6 bases from V and 4 from J, leaving 14 bases between them. Per the germline V gene, CDR1 is SGHTA and CDR2 is FQGNSA. The CDR3 nucleotides are TGTGCCAGCAGTAAAGGGTCGGGGTCAGATACGCAGTATTTT. Protein: CASSKGSGSDTQYF.

The gene calls are TRBV4-1 and TRBJ2-7; TRBD1 is a possible D gene (5 bases). The CDR3 extends over 15 amino acids. CDR1 MGHRA and CDR2 YSYEKL come from the germline V gene. V was shortened by 7 bases and J by 0 bases, with 16 bases between the two germline ends. The CDR3 sequence: CASTPSDTYSYEQYF. CDR3 nucleotides: TGCGCCAGCACACCGTCGGACACCTACTCCTACGAGCAGTACTTC.

This chain uses TRBV4-1 with TRBJ2-7; D could derive from TRBD1 or TRBD2 (5 bases each). In germline, CDR1 is MGHRA, CDR2 YSYEKL. V was shortened by 1 base and J by 4 bases, with 11 bases between the two germline ends. The CDR3 contains 14 residues. CDR3 DNA sequence: TGCGCCAGCAGCCAAGGCCGGGACGGATACGAGCAGTACTTC. Translating gives CASSQGRDGYEQYF.

This rearrangement joins TRBV2 to TRBJ1-5; TRBD1 aligns across 7 bases. V dropped 5 bases and J dropped 2; count of bases not matched to a gene: 3. The germline CDR1 and CDR2 sequences are SNHLY and FYNNEI. The CDR3 is 14 amino acids. The CDR3 here is CASSSQGGNQPQHF. As DNA, the CDR3 is TGTGCCAGCAGTTCCCAGGGGGGCAATCAGCCCCAGCATTTT.

Concerning this clone: The same CDR3 is also encoded by other DNA sequences in this sample. The J gene is TRBJ2-7, the V gene TRBV6-5; a weak D match, TRBD1 (6 bases). This CDR3 has 14 amino acids. The germline gives CDR1 MNHEY, CDR2 SVGAGI. Trimming shortened V by 2 bases and J by 3 bases, and 11 bases separated the two germline ends. CDR3 sequence (DNA): TGTGCCAGCAGTTACCGGCACAGGGACTACGAGCAGTACTTC. It is translated as CASSYRHRDYEQYF.

The rearrangement links TRBV6-5 to TRBJ1-2; D gene ambiguous. Germline V gene sequence: CDR1 MNHEY, CDR2 SVGAGI. With 4 bases removed from V and 2 bases from J, the gap between germline ends came to 14 bases. The CDR3 has 15 amino acids. The CDR3 sequence is CASSSRHRANYGYTF. CDR3 bases: TGTGCCAGCAGTTCCCGACATAGGGCGAACTATGGCTACACCTTC.

This sequence joins TRBV3-1 (or the pseudogene TRBV3-2) and TRBJ1-1, with TRBD1 as a possible D gene (6 bases). The CDR3 contains 12 residues. The germline CDR1 and CDR2 sequences are LGHDT and YNNKEL (reference sequence). Trimming stripped 1 base from V and 11 bases from J, with 11 bases between. The CDR3 DNA sequence: TGTGCCAGCAGCCAAGGACAGGTCAGCGCTTTCTTT. Protein sequence: CASSQGQVSAFF.

This clone was counted a single time. The same CDR3 is also encoded by other DNA sequences in this sample. The J gene is TRBJ1-5, the V gene TRBV12-3 or TRBV12-4; D might be TRBD1 (5 bases). There are 13 residues in the CDR3. Between the trimmed V and J ends, which lost 5 bases and 4 bases, there was a span of 9 bases. The CDR3: CASSPQGNQPQHF. The DNA for the CDR3 is TGTGCCAGCAGTCCTCAGGGAAATCAGCCCCAGCATTTT.